A selection of T cell receptor beta chains follows, all from one sample in a study of blood T cell repertoires in COVID-19. The method was immunoSEQ multiplex PCR; TCRdb's version includes in-frame clones alone and lacks a portion of them. The sample lists 100,000 to 120,000 clones, 75% to 90% seen once, with more than 10% in the top ten. Sequencing input: peripheral blood. The source of these receptors is a human donor in a cohort sampled during active COVID-19. Each CDR3 is given with its conserved first and last residue. Fields, in order: J gene, clone size, V gene, CDR3 protein. Size is omitted from some rows. Given values are once, few, many or a class for expanded clones.

j_gene: TRBJ2-7; abundance: -; v_gene: TRBV18; CDR3aa: CASSPGGQGNEQYF
j_gene: TRBJ1-5; abundance: -; v_gene: TRBV7-2; CDR3aa: CASSLATGGNQPQHF
j_gene: TRBJ2-7; abundance: few; v_gene: TRBV14; CDR3aa: CASSLRQLEQYF
j_gene: TRBJ2-7; abundance: -; v_gene: TRBV6-5; CDR3aa: CASARGAVYEQYF
j_gene: TRBJ1-2; abundance: -; v_gene: TRBV27; CDR3aa: CASSLSGTVRYGYTF
j_gene: TRBJ1-1; abundance: -; v_gene: TRBV27; CDR3aa: CASRGTGGGLNTEAFF
j_gene: TRBJ2-3; abundance: -; v_gene: TRBV5-4; CDR3aa: CASSLAQLAPADTQYF
j_gene: TRBJ2-2; abundance: -; v_gene: TRBV13; CDR3aa: CASAHGRGIGELFF
j_gene: TRBJ2-1; abundance: -; v_gene: TRBV30; CDR3aa: CAWSVYPPTSALYNEQFF
j_gene: TRBJ1-6; abundance: -; v_gene: TRBV28; CDR3aa: CASSGAVSSYNSPLHF
j_gene: TRBJ2-7; abundance: -; v_gene: TRBV3-1/TRBV3-2; CDR3aa: CASSLIGRRDRASYEQYF
j_gene: TRBJ2-4; abundance: -; v_gene: TRBV18; CDR3aa: CASSPPGGTSGGNIQYF
j_gene: TRBJ2-3; abundance: -; v_gene: TRBV25-1; CDR3aa: CASRGERGTGTDTQYF
j_gene: TRBJ2-5; abundance: -; v_gene: TRBV11-2; CDR3aa: CASSLGVAGVQETQYF
j_gene: TRBJ1-5; abundance: -; v_gene: TRBV6-2/TRBV6-3; CDR3aa: CASSYLSGNQPQHF
j_gene: TRBJ1-1; abundance: -; v_gene: TRBV7-9; CDR3aa: CASSLVAGKAFF
j_gene: TRBJ2-3; abundance: -; v_gene: TRBV9; CDR3aa: CASSVGASGGLDTRDTQYF
j_gene: TRBJ1-5; abundance: -; v_gene: TRBV21-1; CDR3aa: CASSHYYGDRAFNQPQHF